The text below deals with one TCR beta chain. Random hexamers were used to reverse transcribe an amount of roughly 0.45 to 1 ug RNA. By means of immunoSEQ multiplex PCR, TCR beta CDR3 spanning 54 Vbeta and 13 Jbeta underwent amplification. TCRdb reprocessed the immunoSEQ multiplex PCR reads via MiXCR and lists one record per CDR3 protein. This sample has around 80,000 distinct CDR3 sequences, with roughly 94% found just once. The Susac syndrome patients fit the recently defined diagnostic criteria for definite or probable disease. These data come from a study of CD8 T cells in Susac syndrome. The wider study: Blood was drawn from Susac syndrome patients while they were therapy-naive, on corticosteroids, or on intravenous immunoglobulin alone.

The CDR3 loop spans 13 amino acids. Trimming left V 1 base short and J 4 bases short, with 7 bases between. Germline assignment: CDR1 SGHRS and CDR2 YFSETQ. This TCR derives from a human donor with Susac syndrome. The J gene is TRBJ2-3, the V gene TRBV5-1, with D perhaps TRBD1 (6 bases). What was sequenced was CD8+ T cells from PBMCs. The CDR3 region has the DNA TGCGCCAGCAGCTTGTGGACAGCAGATACGCAGTATTTT. Encoded protein: CASSLWTADTQYF.